Each of the 13 T cell receptor beta chains below was sequenced from the same sample in a study of blood T cell repertoires in COVID-19. Sequenced by immunoSEQ multiplex PCR; TCRdb stores in-frame clones only, minus some. The repertoire includes 150,000 to 180,000 clones, more than 80% of them detected once, and around 0.55% sits in the top ten. Input material: peripheral blood. Receptors originate from a man aged 50-60 years with acute or convalescent COVID-19.

This chain connects TRBV19 to TRBJ1-1, with a possible D match to TRBD1 (6 bases). Germline values: CDR1 LNHDA, CDR2 SQIVND (reference sequence). This CDR3 has 15 residues. V was shortened by 5 bases and J by 1 base, with 14 bases between the two germline ends. The CDR3 here is CASSLRGSGNTEAFF. In nucleotides, the CDR3 is TGTGCCAGTAGTCTCAGGGGATCAGGGAACACTGAAGCTTTCTTT.

V and J are TRBV6-5 and TRBJ2-3; the D is unclear. Between the trimmed V and J ends, which lost 2 bases and 0 bases, there was a span of 3 bases. CDR1 is MNHEY, CDR2 SVGAGI, per germline. The CDR3 extends over 13 amino acids. The CDR3 loop reads CASSYRSTDTQYF. The CDR3 coding sequence is TGTGCCAGCAGTTACCGGAGCACAGATACGCAGTATTTT.

The J gene is TRBJ2-3, the V gene TRBV7-3; 8 nucleotides agree with TRBD2. The V gene's germline CDR1 is SGHTA and CDR2 FQGTGA. This CDR3 region has 17 residues. Trimming took 2 bases from V and 0 from J; bases not matched to a gene: 7. The CDR3 reads CASSLRGSGVSTDTQYF. CDR3 DNA sequence: TGTGCCAGCAGCTTACGGGGTAGCGGGGTTAGCACAGATACGCAGTATTTT.

CDR3 in amino acids: CAISPKGGYGYTF. The DNA for the CDR3 is TGTGCCATCAGCCCGAAAGGGGGCTATGGCTACACCTTC. The chain is built from TRBV10-3 and TRBJ1-2, with a tentative D call TRBD1 (6 bases). This CDR3 comprises 13 residues. V gave up 6 bases and J gave up 4 bases, with 12 bases separating them. Germline V gene data show CDR1 as ENHRY and CDR2 as SYGVKD.

A remark on this clone: This same CDR3 is encoded by further DNA sequences in the sample. The chain combines TRBV3-1 (or the pseudogene TRBV3-2) with TRBJ2-1; the match to TRBD2 covers 12 bases. V trimming: 1 base; J trimming: 7 bases; junction bases outside the gene matches: 2. In germline, CDR1 is LGHDT, CDR2 YNNKEL (reference sequence). This CDR3 is 15 amino acids long. The CDR3 region is CASSQGLAGGNEQFF. The CDR3 region has the DNA TGTGCCAGCAGCCAAGGGCTAGCGGGGGGGAATGAGCAGTTCTTC.

The gene calls are TRBV2 and TRBJ2-7; D perhaps matches TRBD2 (6 bases). Trimming pared 6 bases from V and 0 bases from J, leaving 15 bases between. The CDR3 is 15 amino acids. Germline assignment: CDR1 SNHLY and CDR2 FYNNEI. CDR3 residues: CASSGLSGVSYEQYV. CDR3 bases: TGTGCCAGCAGCGGTCTTTCGGGGGTCTCCTACGAGCAGTACGTC.

The rearrangement joins TRBV5-8 to TRBJ1-6; D call uncertain. Trimming stripped 4 bases from V and 3 bases from J, with 14 bases between. The CDR3 has 16 residues. CDR1 is SGHTS, CDR2 YDEGEE, per germline. The DNA of the CDR3 is TGTGCCAGCAGCCGCCCGATGGCGGGCTATAATTCACCCCTCCACTTT. Translation: CASSRPMAGYNSPLHF.

This CDR3 reads CASSEWRNQPQHF. In DNA form, the CDR3 reads TGTGCCAGCAGTGAATGGCGCAATCAGCCCCAGCATTTT. This chain connects TRBV2 to TRBJ1-5; D remains unclear. This CDR3 region has 13 residues. Germline values: CDR1 SNHLY, CDR2 FYNNEI. The V gene lost 2 bases and the J gene lost 2 bases, with 4 bases spanning the gap.

This chain connects TRBV7-2 to TRBJ1-6, with D unclear. Deletions cut 2 bases from V and 7 bases from J, with 12 bases between. CDR3 length equals 15 residues. Germline-derived CDR1 and CDR2 are SGHTA and FQGNSA. The CDR3 reads CASSLNAGSNSPLHF. In DNA, the CDR3 is TGTGCCAGCAGCTTAAATGCTGGGAGCAATTCACCCCTCCACTTT.

The chain joins TRBV5-1 to TRBJ1-2, with D possibly matching TRBD1 (6 bases). The CDR3 extends over 14 amino acids. Trimming cost V 3 bases and J 7 bases, with 16 bases left between them. Germline loops: CDR1 SGHRS, CDR2 YFSETQ. The DNA of the CDR3 is TGCGCCAGCAGCTGGGCCGATGGGACAACTGGCTACACCTTC. It yields the protein CASSWADGTTGYTF. The full variable domain, its missing parts supplied by reference TRBV5-1 and TRBJ1-2, is KAGVTQTPRYLIKTRGQQVTLSCSPISGHRSVSWYQQTPGQGLQFLFEYFSETQRNKGNFPGRFSGRQFSNSRSEMNVSTLELGDSALYLCASSWADGTTGYTFGSGTRLTVV.

The chain carries TRBV24-1 and TRBJ1-5; D perhaps matches TRBD1 (6 bases). Germline CDR1 KGHDR, CDR2 SFDVKD. The CDR3 sequence is 17 residues long. V gave up 3 bases and J gave up 0 bases, with 14 bases separating them. The CDR3 reads CATSDEDRVTSNQPQHF. The CDR3 DNA is TGTGCCACCAGTGATGAGGACAGAGTGACTAGCAATCAGCCCCAGCATTTT.

This chain joins TRBV10-1 and TRBJ2-5; tentatively, D is TRBD2 (6 bases). The V and J ends lost 6 bases and 5 bases respectively, with 16 bases between them. Germline V CDR1 and CDR2: WNHNN, SYGVQD (reference sequence). The CDR3 is 14 amino acids. CDR3 residues: CASRGWREDETQYF. The CDR3 DNA reads TGCGCCAGCAGAGGCTGGCGGGAAGACGAGACCCAGTACTTC.

J is TRBJ2-3 and V is TRBV2; 8 bases are a match to TRBD2. J gave up 13 bases and V 2 bases, and 17 bases lay outside the gene matches. In germline, CDR1 is SNHLY, CDR2 FYNNEI. This CDR3 spans 16 amino acids. CDR3 region: CASSETGTQTSVPEYF. For the CDR3, the DNA is TGTGCCAGCAGTGAAACAGGGACCCAGACTAGCGTGCCGGAGTATTTT.